A few counts support the clone carrying this TCR beta chain. The study assigned cohorts using participant-reported clinical history. Some clones are missing from TCRdb's copy, which holds only in-frame ones; the method was immunoSEQ multiplex PCR. The repertoire includes about 230,000 clones, about 87% of them detected once, and 2% to 2.5% sits in the top ten. The sample comes from a study of blood T cell repertoires in COVID-19. Study-wide background: T cells, B-cell-depleted T cells, or PBMCs provided the cDNA or gDNA that served as material.

Germline values: CDR1 SNHLY, CDR2 FYNNEI. The V end was cut by 4 bases, the J end by 7 bases, with 11 bases between. The CDR3 totals 14 residues. This sequence originates from a woman in her thirties or forties with acute COVID-19. The specimen sequenced was PBMCs or T cells enriched from blood (not recorded which). The chain has TRBV2 and TRBJ1-6; no reliable D call. CDR3 protein: CASSGEGQNSPLHF. The CDR3 bases are TGTGCCAGCAGTGGGGAGGGTCAGAATTCACCCCTCCACTTT.